Below are 8 T cell receptor beta chains sequenced from a single sample in a study of T-cell memory formation after mild COVID-19. TCRdb fed the 5' RACE reads into MiXCR, producing one record per CDR3 protein. The table has roughly 340,000 distinct CDR3 sequences, 15% to 20% seen once. Sequenced input: PBMCs or a T cell subset sorted from them (not recorded which). All receptors come from a man aged 18-30 years who had mild COVID-19 (a few samples of this study predate the infection). Cell type and time point are not known.

CDR3 DNA: TGTGCCAGCAGCCAAGATCCGGGGGCTGGCACCGGGGAGCTGTTTTTT. It encodes CASSQDPGAGTGELFF. The rearrangement uses TRBV4-2 and TRBJ2-2; D tentatively fits TRBD1 or TRBD2 (6 bases each). Germline lookup yields CDR1 LGHNA and CDR2 YNFKEQ. V was pared by 0 bases and J by 4 bases, with 12 bases between. CDR3 length: 16 residues.

This clonotype was counted between two and nine times. The rearrangement joins TRBV18 to TRBJ1-6; D possibly corresponds to TRBD1 (5 bases). From germline, CDR1 is KGHSH and CDR2 LQKENI. Trimming stripped 10 bases from V and 7 bases from J, with 14 bases between. CDR3 length equals 13 residues. The CDR3 here is CATVGGRNSPLHF. The CDR3 DNA reads as TGTGCCACCGTTGGGGGTAGGAATTCACCCCTCCACTTT.

The genes are TRBV5-6 and TRBJ2-7, with TRBD1 identical over 7 bases. After removal of 0 bases from V and 2 bases from J, the junction contained 5 bases not matched to a gene. Looked up from germline, CDR1 is SGHDT and CDR2 is YYEEEE. This CDR3 region has 15 residues. The CDR3 DNA follows: TGTGCCAGCAGCTTGGCCGGGGACAGTCCCTACGAGCAGTACGTC. Protein: CASSLAGDSPYEQYV.

This clonotype appeared once. The chain couples TRBV27 to TRBJ2-1; TRBD2 matches at 9 bases. The ends lost 4 bases at V and 8 bases at J; junction bases unmatched: 9. The CDR3 spans 15 residues. The germline V gene has CDR1 MNHEY and CDR2 SMNVEV (reference sequence). Written as DNA, the CDR3 is TGTGCCAGCAGTTCGCGGGGGGGCCTATTTGATGAGCAGTTCTTC. Protein: CASSSRGGLFDEQFF.

In this sample, this clonotype turned up a few times. The chain has TRBV4-1 and TRBJ1-5, with D unresolved. V was shortened by 1 base and J by 7 bases, with 8 bases between the two germline ends. The CDR3 runs to 13 residues. The V gene's germline CDR1 is MGHRA and CDR2 YSYEKL. The CDR3 DNA follows: TGCGCCAGCAGCCAAGGGAGGGCCCAGCCCCAGCATTTT. Encoded protein: CASSQGRAQPQHF.

This clonotype was seen a handful of times. The V gene is TRBV6-1, the J gene TRBJ1-1; perhaps TRBD1 as D (6 bases). Between the trimmed V and J ends, which lost 7 bases and 7 bases, there was a span of 28 bases. The CDR3 sequence is 17 residues long. Germline CDR1 MNHNS, CDR2 SASEGT. CDR3 loop: CASTYRGARGWSDEAFF. In DNA form, the CDR3 reads TGTGCCAGCACCTACCGGGGGGCGCGGGGTTGGTCTGATGAAGCTTTCTTT.

This clonotype was seen more than once but under ten times. J is TRBJ2-5 and V is TRBV18; either TRBD1 or TRBD2 may supply D (5 bases each). Germline V gene lookup returns CDR1 KGHSH and CDR2 LQKENI. Trimming left V 0 bases short and J 5 bases short, with 10 bases between. This CDR3 has 14 amino acids. The CDR3 sequence is CASSPPAGAETQYF. In DNA, the CDR3 is TGTGCCAGCTCACCACCCGCCGGGGCCGAGACCCAGTACTTC.

In this sample, this clonotype turned up a few times. Lacking the conserved final phenylalanine or tryptophan, this CDR3 likely reflects a read error. The DNA is left out, because the CDR3 cannot be placed on it with certainty; the CDR3 is given as TCRdb lists it. The chain links TRBV20-1 to TRBJ2-7; the table calls TRBD2, which could not be checked here. CDR1 is DFQATT, CDR2 SNEGSKA, per germline (reference sequence). The CDR3 totals 10 residues, both ends included. This CDR3 reads CSARVGGGTL.